This TCR beta chain was identified during a study of beta chain features in type 1 diabetes (dated by TCRdb to 2017 to 2018). In terms of the full investigation: Mean age, gender distribution, total cell number and subset yield were not different between patients and healthy donors. Regulatory and stem cell-like memory subsets were isolated from only 8 patients and 8 healthy donors, whereas naive and central memory subsets came from all 30 or so donors. In the study, TCRB repertoires of sorted circulating CD4+ T cell subsets from recently diagnosed type 1 diabetes patients were compared with those of matched healthy donors. A total of some 110 million sorted cells were examined across all samples, and the number of cells per subset was strongly correlated with RNA yield.

From each donor, a single peripheral blood sample of about 116 mL on average was drawn into heparinised tubes. Using a panel that included CD45RO, CCR7, CD25, CD127, CD95 and CD27, naive, central memory, regulatory and stem cell-like memory CD4+ T cells were sorted on a BD FACSAria II. A purity above 95% was achieved for all sorted populations. PBMCs were isolated right away by Lymphoprep density gradient centrifugation and were stained directly, without culture. Samples were stained and sorted in pairs, with one healthy donor and one patient per experiment, so that batch effects were minimized. Including cysteine and phenylalanine, the CDR3 has 17 amino acids. The entry retains the CDR3 DNA only, 51 bases that are in frame from base 1. Trimming takes 0 bases off V and 5 bases off J; junction bases not matched to a gene: 6. The germline V gene sets CDR1 to SGDLS and CDR2 to YYNGEE. The full study reports these points: Because cDNA rather than genomic DNA was sequenced, highly expressing activated cells could have been over-represented, although no difference in activation and CD3 levels was found between groups. Patients with type 1 diabetes made fewer insertions and deleted more nucleotides at VDJ recombination sites, implying thymic rearrangement abnormalities. Naive, central memory and regulatory TCRB repertoires appeared to be more alike among patients than among healthy donors. Because the HLA sub-analyses included only small numbers of individuals, any influence of HLA type on TCRB rearrangement was left unresolved. PCR might favor shorter templates, but patient and control samples were amplified and corrected together, so any skew would affect both groups equally. A moderate but significant shortening of TCRB CDR3 length was observed in type 1 diabetes patients in all four CD4+ subsets.

A few counts support this clone. Its antigen is still unknown. Base qualities are not at hand, and no much larger clone is one base apart. The entire isolated RNA was reverse transcribed using the High Capacity cDNA Reverse Transcription Kit, and thus expressed TCRB transcripts were sequenced. Naive, central memory and regulatory T cell samples underwent deep immunoSEQ sequencing, averaging around 4 million total reads per sample. Sorted cells were lysed in RLT buffer, and RNA was extracted using DNase-treated RNeasy Micro or Mini kits according to cell number. Each cell subset was processed separately to prevent cross-contamination, with patient and healthy donor samples processed together. Using the immunoSEQ multiplex PCR, TCRB sequences were amplified from cDNA into 87-bp fragments spanning the CDR3 region. Sequencing of the amplicons was performed on the Illumina HiSeq platform. The source study handled its data this way. Synthetic template baselines were used to correct PCR bias computationally, reads within Hamming distance 2 were collapsed, and singletons that could not be merged were discarded. By aligning reads against IMGT, V, D and J genes, CDR3 length, and insertions or deletions at six rearrangement sites were assigned. Within each subset, clonotype counts were normalized to sorted cell number, and only after that were true diversity and Gini coefficients computed with the tcR R package. The overlap coefficient, calculated on TCRB nucleotide sequences, was used to quantify repertoire sharing. TCRdb stores this immuneACCESS table with in-frame sequences only. Part of the clones is absent; in the studies checked, under half of the shortfall reflects unresolved V genes, and no reason is known for the rest. The V and J calls and clone size come from that table; D and trimming were worked out from the DNA. For this sample the table gives about 290,000 clones, of which about 8% were detected only once. In total, the top ten clones hold over 0.8% of the sample.

The receptor was derived from a woman aged 18-35 years in good health. The specimen sequenced was central memory CD4+ T cells from blood. The chain was built from TRBV9 and TRBJ2-5; 14 central nucleotides agree with TRBD2. The DNA reads TGTGCCAGCAGCGTAGAGGGACTAGCGGGGGATTGGGAGACCCAGTACTTC. It codes for CASSVEGLAGDWETQYF.